The rows below give T cell receptor beta chains drawn from one sample of a study of technical replicates of blood from several donors. Only in-frame clones appear in the TCRdb table, and some are missing; sequencing was by immunoSEQ multiplex PCR. The data hold 67,000 or so clones, with less than 97% observed a single time. The sample consisted of T cells isolated from PBMCs. All receptors come from a human donor in good health. Each CDR3 is given with its conserved first and last residue. The order of the fields is D gene, clone size, V gene, J gene, CDR3 DNA, CDR3 protein. The D gene is left open where the match is weak. Some rows mark clone size as missing; the rest say once, few, many or name a class of expanded clone.

NA	NA	TRBV7-9	TRBJ1-4	TGTGCCAGCAGCTACGGGGCGGGGGGCGATGAAAAACTGTTTTTT	CASSYGAGGDEKLFF
NA	NA	TRBV7-6	TRBJ2-7	TGTGCCAGCAGCAGAGACTTTACCTACGAGCAGTACTTC	CASSRDFTYEQYF
TRBD2	NA	TRBV28	TRBJ2-5	TGTGCCAGCAGTAGACTAGCGGGAGAAGGAGAGACCCAGTACTTC	CASSRLAGEGETQYF
NA	NA	TRBV2	TRBJ2-5	TGTGCCAGCAGGGCGGCAACCCAAGAGACCCAGTACTTC	CASRAATQETQYF
NA	NA	TRBV7-2	TRBJ2-7	TGTGCCAGCAGCGGCCGGGACAAATACGAGCAGTACTTC	CASSGRDKYEQYF
NA	NA	TRBV5-1	TRBJ1-2	TGCGCCAGCAGAACAGAACCCTCTAATGGCTACACCTTC	CASRTEPSNGYTF
NA	NA	TRBV2	TRBJ1-4	TGTGCCAGCATGGATGGCAGGTGGTACCATGAAAAACTGTTTTTT	CASMDGRWYHEKLFF
TRBD1	NA	TRBV2	TRBJ2-7	TGTGCCAGCAGCACAGGACAGGGGATCTACGAGCAGTACTTC	CASSTGQGIYEQYF
NA	NA	TRBV11-2	TRBJ1-2	TGTGCCAGCAGCTTAGACCGGGGGGGCCAAGGCTACACCTTC	CASSLDRGGQGYTF
TRBD2	NA	TRBV27	TRBJ2-7	TGTGCCAGCAGAAATAGCGGGAGTGGCAACGAGCAGTACTTC	CASRNSGSGNEQYF
TRBD1	once	TRBV10-3	TRBJ2-7	TGTGCCATCAGTGAGTCTGGGACAGTCCCTTACGAGCAGTACTTC	CAISESGTVPYEQYF
TRBD2	NA	TRBV4-1	TRBJ2-3	TGCGCCAGCAGCCAACGTAGCGGGGGAGCCGATCACGATACGCAGTATTTT	CASSQRSGGADHDTQYF
TRBD1	NA	TRBV28	TRBJ2-1	TGTGCCAGCAGTGCCCCGGGACAGGGGGCCGGGGAGCAGTTCTTC	CASSAPGQGAGEQFF
TRBD1	NA	TRBV6-5	TRBJ2-7	TGTGCCAGCAGTTACTCGTGGCAGGGGGTTTACGAGCAGTACTTC	CASSYSWQGVYEQYF
TRBD2	NA	TRBV28	TRBJ2-1	TGTGCCAGCAGAGCGGGAGGATCGGGGGGAGGTTCCTACAATGAGCAGTTCTTC	CASRAGGSGGGSYNEQFF
TRBD1	NA	TRBV27	TRBJ2-7	TGTGCCAGCAGCATCACAGGGGACGAGCAGTACTTC	CASSITGDEQYF
NA	NA	TRBV13	TRBJ1-1	TGTGCCAGCCTAAGGACAGTTAAAGCTTTCTTT	CASLRTVKAFF
TRBD1	NA	TRBV4-1	TRBJ2-1	TGCGCCAGCAGCCAAGAAGCACTAAGGGGGCTCGTTAATGAGCAGTTCTTC	CASSQEALRGLVNEQFF
NA	NA	TRBV19	TRBJ2-2	TGTGCCAGTAGAGACGGACTGTCGATGGCCGGGGAGCTGTTTTTT	CASRDGLSMAGELFF
NA	NA	TRBV19	TRBJ1-1	TGTGCCAGTAGTATAGATCGACAGGTAGGGACCGGAACTGAAGCTTTCTTT	CASSIDRQVGTGTEAFF
TRBD1	NA	TRBV27	TRBJ2-1	TGTGCCAGCAGTTGGGGGACAGGGGGATACAATGAGCAGTTCTTC	CASSWGTGGYNEQFF
TRBD2	NA	TRBV5-5	TRBJ2-7	TGTGCCAGCAGCTTGGGAGGGACTAGCGGGTACGAGCAGTACTTC	CASSLGGTSGYEQYF
NA	NA	TRBV7-9	TRBJ2-1	TGTGCCAGCAGCACTTCCGGAACTTACCGGGGTGAGCAGTTCTTC	CASSTSGTYRGEQFF
NA	NA	TRBV27	TRBJ1-5	TGTGCCAGCAGTCCTCGACAGAATCAGCCCCAGCATTTT	CASSPRQNQPQHF
TRBD2	once	TRBV19	TRBJ2-1	TGTGCCAGTAGTAGGAGGCGGGAGAGCTGGGGGGATGAGCAGTTCTTC	CASSRRRESWGDEQFF
NA	NA	TRBV9	TRBJ1-1	TGTGCCAGCAGCCTCACGGCGGACATCCTGAACACTGAAGCTTTCTTT	CASSLTADILNTEAFF
NA	NA	TRBV6-6	TRBJ2-7	TGTGCCAGCAGTACGAAAGGTCGGGGGCAGTACTTC	CASSTKGRGQYF
NA	NA	TRBV5-4	TRBJ2-7	TGTGCCAGCAGCTTGAAGGTCGGCAGGGGCTCCTACGAGCAGTACTTC	CASSLKVGRGSYEQYF
NA	NA	TRBV10-2	TRBJ2-1	TGCGCCAGCCGACGCGGCCGATCGGGGATACTACTCAGGGGCTACAATGAGCAGTTCTTC	CASRRGRSGILLRGYNEQFF
NA	NA	TRBV11-3	TRBJ1-1	TGTGCCAGCAGCTTAGTTAAGGGGATTGGATTTGGCACTGAAGCTTTCTTT	CASSLVKGIGFGTEAFF
TRBD1	NA	TRBV2	TRBJ1-1	TGTGCCAGCAGTGAAAGGGGGACAGATGAAGCTTTCTTT	CASSERGTDEAFF
NA	NA	TRBV28	TRBJ2-7	TGTGCCAGCTCTGCGGGTTCCTACGAGCAGTACTTC	CASSAGSYEQYF
TRBD1	NA	TRBV2	TRBJ1-5	TGTGCCAGCAGTTTCGACAGGGTAAATCAGCCCCAGCATTTT	CASSFDRVNQPQHF
TRBD2	NA	TRBV10-1	TRBJ2-1	TGCGCCAGCAGTGAGGAAGCGGGAGGATCTGAGTTCTTC	CASSEEAGGSEFF
NA	NA	TRBV5-4	TRBJ2-3	TGTGCCAGCAGCTTAGAGTGGGCCTCGGGCACAGATACGCAGTATTTT	CASSLEWASGTDTQYF
NA	NA	TRBV10-3	TRBJ2-1	TGTGCCACAGGCTGGACACCCGACAATGAGCAGTTCTTC	CATGWTPDNEQFF
NA	NA	TRBV29-1	TRBJ2-7	TGCAGTGTGGAGAGGGACTACGAGCAGTACTTC	CSVERDYEQYF
NA	NA	TRBV19	TRBJ1-2	TGTGCCAGTAGTCTTCAGACCGGAGGCTATGGCTACACCTTC	CASSLQTGGYGYTF
TRBD2	NA	TRBV11-3	TRBJ2-3	TGTGCCAGCAGCTCCCCCCTTAGCGGGGGGCGGGCAGATACGCAGTATTTT	CASSSPLSGGRADTQYF
TRBD2	NA	TRBV18	TRBJ2-3	TGTGCCAGCTCACCAGAGGCTAGCGGGGCCGGTACGCAGTATTTT	CASSPEASGAGTQYF
TRBD1	NA	TRBV19	TRBJ2-7	TGTGCCAGTAGGGAACCGGGACAGGGAAGCGAGCAGTACTTC	CASREPGQGSEQYF
NA	once	TRBV6-5	TRBJ2-7	TGTGCCAGCAGTTACGGCCAGTCCTACGAGCAGTACTTC	CASSYGQSYEQYF
NA	NA	TRBV7-9	TRBJ2-3	TGTGCCAGCAGCTCCTTGAATGGCGGGGCTCCCCGAGCGCAGTATTTT	CASSSLNGGAPRAQYF
TRBD1	NA	TRBV28	TRBJ1-1	TGTGCCAGCAGTTCTGCTGGACAGGCGCTATTGAACACTGAAGCTTTCTTT	CASSSAGQALLNTEAFF
TRBD2	NA	TRBV6-6	TRBJ2-5	TGTGCCACCACCCTTAGCGGGAGCCAAGAGACCCAGTACTTC	CATTLSGSQETQYF
NA	NA	TRBV18	TRBJ1-6	TGTGCCAGCTCACCAGGAAGATCCGATAGGAGCTCCTATAATTCACCCCTCCACTTT	CASSPGRSDRSSYNSPLHF
TRBD1	NA	TRBV6-5	TRBJ2-3	TGTGCCAGCAGTTACACAGGGGATACAGATACGCAGTATTTT	CASSYTGDTDTQYF